This is a list of T cell receptor beta chains from one sample in a study of human T cells and chemical hapten exposure. TCRdb fed the RACE reads into MiXCR, producing one record per CDR3 protein. This repertoire shows about 82,000 distinct CDR3 sequences, 6.5% to 8% found once; its top ten account for 1% to 1.5%. The sample was whole blood, taken in connection with sensitization to the hapten diphenylcyclopropenone (DPC). The receptors here all came from a woman in her twenties or thirties with alopecia areata. Some clones in this sample may be carry-over from other donors' samples. Each CDR3 is given with its conserved first and last residue. A D gene is named only where the DNA matches it firmly. Not all rows give a size; the values are once, few, many and, for expanded clones, a class.

d_gene | abundance | j_gene | v_gene | CDR3nt | CDR3aa
- | few | TRBJ2-7 | TRBV9 | TGTGCCAGCAGCGTAGACGGGGAACAGGAAGCATTTACCTACGAGCAGTACTTC | CASSVDGEQEAFTYEQYF
- | many | TRBJ2-6 | TRBV18 | TGTGCCAGCTCAACCACAGGATCAGGGGCCAACGTCCTGACTTTC | CASSTTGSGANVLTF
TRBD1 | many | TRBJ1-5 | TRBV28 | TGTGCCAGCAGTTCTGACCGGGACAGTTTCAATCAGCCCCAGCATTTT | CASSSDRDSFNQPQHF
- | few | TRBJ2-6 | TRBV4-1 | TGCGCCAGCAGCCAAGGTGGTCACCCTCGGGGGTTCGGGGCCAACGTCCTGACTTTC | CASSQGGHPRGFGANVLTF
TRBD1 | few | TRBJ2-1 | TRBV9 | TGTGCCAGCAGCGTCGGACGACAGGGTTTAACTCTTGATGAGCAGTTCTTC | CASSVGRQGLTLDEQFF
- | many | TRBJ1-1 | TRBV7-2 | TGTGCCAGCAGCTTAGCGGCGGTGAGCACTGAAGCTTTCTTT | CASSLAAVSTEAFF
- | many | TRBJ2-2 | TRBV19 | TGTGCCAGTAGTATAACCGGGGAGCTGTTTTTT | CASSITGELFF
- | few | TRBJ1-6 | TRBV14 | TGTGCCAGCAGCCAAGCAGGGGTTAATTCACCCCTCCACTTT | CASSQAGVNSPLHF
TRBD2 | - | TRBJ2-7 | TRBV6-1 | TGTGCCAGCAGTACTAGCGGGGGCCACGAGCAGTACTTC | CASSTSGGHEQYF
- | many | TRBJ2-2 | TRBV3-1 | TGTGCCAGCAGCCAAAAAGTCGCCCAGAACACCGGGGAGCTGTTTTTT | CASSQKVAQNTGELFF
TRBD1 | many | TRBJ2-7 | TRBV6-1 | TGTGCCAGCAGTAGCCGGGACAGGGTAAAGGAGCAGTACTTC | CASSSRDRVKEQYF
- | - | TRBJ1-4 | TRBV28 | TGTGCCAGCAGTTTTGGGCAGAGTAATGAAAAACTGTTTTTT | CASSFGQSNEKLFF
- | many | TRBJ1-3 | TRBV2 | TGTGCCAGCAGTCCCGGGCGGGCTCGAAACACCATATATTTT | CASSPGRARNTIYF
- | - | TRBJ1-4 | TRBV7-6 | TGTGCCAGCAGCTTATCAACAGCACAAAAACTGTTTTTT | CASSLSTAQKLFF
- | many | TRBJ1-1 | TRBV5-1 | TGCGCCAGCAGCTTCGAACCGAGGAACACTGAAGCTTTCTTT | CASSFEPRNTEAFF
- | many | TRBJ1-3 | TRBV6-5 | TGTGCCAGCAGTTCCCGGACAGCCTCTGGAAACACCATATATTTT | CASSSRTASGNTIYF